This passage covers 24 T cell receptor beta chains from one sample sequenced in a study of human T cells and chemical hapten exposure. Noted time point: patch test 1, 2 weeks after DPC sensitization. Treatment described: therapeutic diphenylcyclopropenone sensitization with weekly scalp DPC. TCRdb analysed the RACE reads with MiXCR anew, one entry per CDR3 protein. Here the sample spans more than 65,000 distinct CDR3 sequences, approximately 8% being singletons. Sequenced here: whole blood, sampled in connection with sensitization to the hapten diphenylcyclopropenone (DPC). These receptors originate from a woman aged 30 to 39 with alopecia areata. Some clones in this sample may be carry-over from other donors' samples.

This clonotype was recorded a few times. For the CDR3, the DNA is TGCAGTGCTAGGAGACTAGCGGGGGGGCGGTCCGAGCAGTACTTC. Amino acids: CSARRLAGGRSEQYF. The V and J genes are TRBV20-1 and TRBJ2-7; 14 positions agree with TRBD2. CDR1 and CDR2 (germline): DFQATT, SNEGSKA (reference sequence). The CDR3 runs 15 residues. V shed 3 bases and J 6 bases; nucleotides not matched to a gene: 7.

This clonotype was detected many times. The chain uses TRBV6-5 and TRBJ1-1, with 8 positions matching TRBD1. Germline lookup yields CDR1 MNHEY and CDR2 SVGAGI. CDR3 size: 15 residues. J lost 1 base, V lost 7 bases, and 8 bases had no gene match. The CDR3 region has the DNA TGTGCCAGCACACTAACGGGACAGGCGAACACTGAAGCTTTCTTT. Its translation: CASTLTGQANTEAFF.

This chain joins TRBV7-9 and TRBJ2-2, with 10 bases aligning to TRBD1. V shed 2 bases and J 1 base; nucleotides not matched to a gene: 7. The CDR3 extends over 18 amino acids. Germline values: CDR1 SEHNR, CDR2 FQNEAQ (reference sequence). CDR3 nucleotide sequence: TGTGCCAGCAGCTTACCGGGACAGGGGACCAGGAACACCGGGGAGCTGTTTTTT. Translation: CASSLPGQGTRNTGELFF.

CDR3 in DNA: TGCAGCGTTGGGCGTCACTCCGAGGATGGCTACACCTTC. Translating it yields CSVGRHSEDGYTF. The chain carries TRBV29-1 and TRBJ1-2; D ambiguous. The CDR3 length is 13 residues. Trimming shortened V by 4 bases and J by 6 bases, and 15 bases separated the two germline ends. From germline, CDR1 is SQVTM and CDR2 ANQGSEA.

This clonotype has at least ten counts. This chain uses TRBV6-5 with TRBJ2-3; D unclear. CDR3 length equals 16 residues. Trimming removed 0 bases at V and 2 bases at J, with 12 bases between. Per germline, CDR1 MNHEY and CDR2 SVGAGI. In DNA form, the CDR3 reads TGTGCCAGCAGTTACTCGTTCGGCAGCTCCACAGATACGCAGTATTTT. Its translation: CASSYSFGSSTDTQYF.

This clonotype was counted only a few times. The V gene is TRBV6-1, the J gene TRBJ1-5; unclear D gene. The CDR3 covers 12 residues. Germline V gene lookup returns CDR1 MNHNS and CDR2 SASEGT. Here the CDR3 DNA reads TGTTACAGATCCTGGGGCAATCAGCCCCAGCATTTT. It is translated as CYRSWGNQPQHF.

This clonotype was counted many times. The chain carries TRBV10-3 and TRBJ1-3; D is unclear. V lost 4 bases and J 1 base, leaving 8 bases between the germline ends. Per germline, CDR1 ENHRY and CDR2 SYGVKD. This CDR3 comprises 14 residues. CDR3 coding DNA: TGTGCCATCAGTGCTCGGGGTTCTGGAAACACCATATATTTT. This gives the protein CAISARGSGNTIYF.

This clonotype has more than one count but fewer than ten. The V gene is TRBV6-5, the J gene TRBJ2-7, with D perhaps TRBD1 (7 bases). The CDR3 is 16 residues long. Trimming removed 4 bases at V and 0 bases at J, with 16 bases between. In germline, CDR1 is MNHEY, CDR2 SVGAGI. This chain's CDR3 is CASSSAGTATSYEQYF. The CDR3 DNA reads as TGTGCCAGCAGTTCGGCGGGGACAGCCACCTCCTACGAGCAGTACTTC.

In its sample, this clonotype was seen many times. This rearrangement joins TRBV20-1 to TRBJ1-1; TRBD1 matches at 11 bases. The CDR3 extends over 12 amino acids. J was trimmed by 4 bases and V by 5 bases; bases with no gene match: 0. CDR1 and CDR2 from the germline V gene are DFQATT and SNEGSKA (reference sequence). The CDR3: CSAGQGATEAFF. The DNA for the CDR3 is TGCAGTGCTGGACAGGGGGCCACTGAAGCTTTCTTT.

The rearrangement uses TRBV12-3 or TRBV12-4 and TRBJ2-1, with 8 positions matching TRBD2. The length of the CDR3 is 16 residues. Losses at the gene ends were 7 bases for V and 0 bases for J; bases not matched to a gene: 8. CDR3: CASTQGTSHSYNEQFF. The DNA for the CDR3 is TGTGCCAGCACTCAGGGGACTAGTCACTCCTACAATGAGCAGTTCTTC.

This clonotype was detected a few times. The rearrangement uses TRBV7-8 and TRBJ1-6; TRBD1 agrees at 8 bases. The CDR3 runs to 16 residues. The trim removed 4 bases at V and 3 bases at J, leaving 5 bases unmatched. CDR1 and CDR2 (germline): SGHVS, FQNEAQ. The CDR3 region is CASSSRGQDYNSPLHF. DNA for the CDR3: TGTGCCAGCAGCTCCAGGGGACAGGACTATAATTCACCCCTCCACTTT.

This clonotype appeared a few times. The chain links TRBV19 to TRBJ2-6; no definite D call. The CDR3 consists of 15 residues. The ends were cut back, 8 bases at V and 0 bases at J, with 11 bases in the middle. CDR1 is LNHDA and CDR2 is SQIVND in the germline V gene (reference sequence). The CDR3 spells CASEGRISGANVLTF. The CDR3 DNA sequence: TGTGCCAGTGAAGGACGGATCTCTGGGGCCAACGTCCTGACTTTC.

This clonotype has just a few counts. The J gene is TRBJ2-3, the V gene TRBV4-2, with 11 positions matching TRBD2. This CDR3 contains 19 residues. Trimming at V came to 4 bases and at J to 5 bases, leaving 17 bases not matched to a gene. The germline gives CDR1 LGHNA, CDR2 YNFKEQ. The CDR3 spells CASSLNARNSGGAKDTQYF. The CDR3 region has the DNA TGTGCCAGCAGCCTCAACGCCAGAAATAGCGGGGGGGCCAAAGATACGCAGTATTTT.

This clonotype was seen a few times. V and J are TRBV20-1 and TRBJ1-4, with TRBD1 identical over 7 bases. With V trimmed by 6 bases and J by 6 bases, 4 bases remained unmatched. CDR1 is DFQATT, CDR2 SNEGSKA, per germline (reference sequence). The CDR3 runs 12 residues. The CDR3 is CSARDRDEKLFF. Written as DNA, the CDR3 is TGCAGTGCCCGTGACAGGGATGAAAAACTGTTTTTT.

About this clonotype itself: This sequence may be a read error, since a much larger clone differs from it by one base. This chain connects TRBV7-8 to TRBJ2-1, with D possibly TRBD1 on 5 matching bases. This CDR3 region has 15 residues. CDR1 is SGHVS, CDR2 FQNEAQ, per germline. CDR3 DNA sequence: TGTGCCAGCAGCTTAGATCAGGGTAGCCCCAATAAGCAGTTCTTC. It encodes CASSLDQGSPNKQFF. Full variable domain (missing parts from reference TRBV7-8 and TRBJ2-1): GAGVSQSPRYKVAKRGQDVALRCDPISGHVSLFWYQQALGQGPEFLTYFQNEAQLDKSGLPSDRFFAERPEGSVSTLKIQRTQQEDSAVYLCASSLDQGSPNKQFFGPGTRLTVL.

This clonotype was found a few times. This sequence joins TRBV10-3 and TRBJ2-3; D assignment may be TRBD1 or TRBD2 (5 bases each). V lost 2 bases to trimming and J lost 4 bases, with 10 bases between them. Germline V lookup: CDR1 ENHRY, CDR2 SYGVKD. CDR3 length: 14 residues. The CDR3 DNA reads TGTGCCATCAGTGAGGGGGGTCGGTCAGATACGCAGTATTTT. It encodes CAISEGGRSDTQYF.

This clonotype was recorded many times. The rearrangement uses TRBV5-1 and TRBJ2-7; D is perhaps TRBD2 (5 bases). This CDR3 contains 13 residues. Germline V lookup: CDR1 SGHRS, CDR2 YFSETQ. Deletions cut 2 bases from V and 4 bases from J, with 10 bases between. The CDR3 sequence: CASSFPSSYEQYF. In DNA, the CDR3 is TGCGCCAGCAGCTTTCCTAGCTCATACGAGCAGTACTTC.

Only a few counts were recorded for this clonotype. The V and J genes are TRBV29-1 and TRBJ1-2, with unresolved D. In germline, CDR1 is SQVTM, CDR2 ANQGSEA. CDR3 length: 13 residues. V was clipped by 4 bases and J by 8 bases, with 17 bases between them. CDR3 sequence reads: CSVASDTGGGYTF. The CDR3 region has the DNA TGCAGCGTTGCCTCAGACACCGGTGGAGGCTACACCTTC.

The CDR3 reads CASSLGQGVRGANVLTF. The CDR3 DNA sequence: TGTGCCAGCAGTTTGGGACAGGGGGTACGGGGGGCCAACGTCCTGACTTTC. This chain links TRBV12-3 or TRBV12-4 with TRBJ2-6; TRBD1 matches at 11 bases. The junction had 5 bases not matched to a gene; V was cut back by 3 bases and J by 4 bases. CDR3 size: 17 residues.

The chain has TRBV6-2 or TRBV6-3 and TRBJ1-5; D is unresolved. This CDR3 has 12 residues. V was trimmed by 10 bases and J by 5 bases, leaving 12 bases between them. CDR1 and CDR2 (germline): MNHEY, SVGEGT. The CDR3 DNA reads TGTGCCACCAGAGGGCTGGATCAGCCCCAGCATTTT. This translates into CATRGLDQPQHF.

In its sample, this clonotype was seen many times. J is TRBJ2-7 and V is TRBV11-2; D is ambiguous. Germline CDR1 and CDR2: SGHAT and FQNNGV. Trimming cost V 2 bases and J 3 bases, with 11 bases left between them. The CDR3 is 14 amino acids. In DNA form, the CDR3 reads TGTGCCAGCAGCTTATATGGGTCCATCTACGAGCAGTACTTC. This gives the protein CASSLYGSIYEQYF.

This clonotype occurred a few times. This sequence joins TRBV6-6 and TRBJ2-3; TRBD2 matches at 15 bases. V was clipped by 2 bases and J by 4 bases; unmatched bases: 13. The germline V gene has CDR1 MNHNY and CDR2 SVGAGI (reference sequence). The CDR3 sequence is 20 residues long. This CDR3 reads CASSYTLGLAGGGSADTQYF. CDR3 coding DNA: TGTGCCAGCAGTTACACGTTAGGACTAGCGGGGGGGGGCAGCGCAGATACGCAGTATTTT.

In this sample, this clonotype turned up a few times. The chain links TRBV27 to TRBJ1-4, with D perhaps matching TRBD1 (6 bases). CDR1 and CDR2 from the germline V gene are MNHEY and SMNVEV (reference sequence). This CDR3 contains 15 residues. Trimming left V 3 bases short and J 6 bases short, with 14 bases between. Here the CDR3 DNA reads TGTGCCAGCAGTTTCTTCGGACAGCGGCATGAAAAACTGTTTTTT. Translating gives CASSFFGQRHEKLFF.

The CDR3 region is CASSYSGGGNNEQFF. The CDR3 coding sequence is TGTGCCAGCAGTTACTCGGGGGGGGGGAACAATGAGCAGTTCTTC. The rearrangement links TRBV6-6 to TRBJ2-1; 7 nucleotides match TRBD2. The V and J ends lost 0 bases and 5 bases, in that order; junction bases with no gene match: 4. CDR1 and CDR2 (germline): MNHNY, SVGAGI (reference sequence). This CDR3 is built from 15 residues.